These T cell receptor beta chains were read from a single sample in a study of CD8 T cells in ankylosing spondylitis. One entry per CDR3 protein results from TCRdb running MiXCR on the 5' RACE reads. Here the sample spans approximately 140,000 distinct CDR3 sequences, about 42% being singletons. The sequenced sample consisted of synovial fluid, either unsorted or a sorted T cell fraction (not recorded which). Receptor source: a male donor with ankylosing spondylitis. CDR3s include the opening cysteine and the closing phenylalanine or tryptophan. D genes are given only for firm matches. Clone size is not always given. Where it is, it says once, few, many or a class for expanded clones.

>TRBV6-5|NA|TRBJ2-1|NA
CASSYLGDNEQFF
TGTGCCAGCAGTTACTTGGGGGACAATGAGCAGTTCTTC
>TRBV5-6|NA|TRBJ2-1|NA
CASSLGPGNEQFF
TGTGCCAGCAGCTTGGGACCCGGGAATGAGCAGTTCTTC
>TRBV3-1|NA|TRBJ2-2|NA
CASSQRRPNTGELFF
TGTGCCAGCAGCCAACGGCGGCCGAACACCGGGGAGCTGTTTTTT
>TRBV20-1|few|TRBJ1-2|NA
CSARGPDYGYTF
TGCAGTGCTAGAGGCCCCGACTATGGCTACACCTTC
>TRBV28|NA|TRBJ2-1|NA
CASSRTLGLEQFF
TGTGCCAGCAGTCGTACTCTGGGACTTGAGCAGTTCTTC
>TRBV24-1|many|TRBJ2-5|TRBD2
CATSDPTSGDLRETQYF
TGTGCCACCAGTGATCCTACTAGCGGGGATCTTCGGGAGACCCAGTACTTC
>TRBV7-9|NA|TRBJ2-2|TRBD1
CASSCTGTGATGELFF
TGTGCCAGCAGCTGTACCGGGACAGGGGCCACCGGGGAGCTGTTTTTT
>TRBV30|NA|TRBJ1-5|NA
CAWSRPGEESQPQHF
TGTGCCTGGAGTCGACCCGGAGAGGAAAGTCAGCCCCAGCATTTT
>TRBV4-1|few|TRBJ2-3|TRBD2
CASSHERGWEREITDTQYF
TGCGCCAGCAGCCACGAAAGAGGATGGGAGCGGGAGATCACAGATACGCAGTATTTT
>TRBV20-1|few|TRBJ1-1|NA
CSARQGWTEAFF
TGCAGTGCTAGACAGGGATGGACTGAAGCTTTCTTT
>TRBV12-3/TRBV12-4|NA|TRBJ1-5|NA
CASSRRGVNQPQHF
TGTGCCAGCAGTCGGAGGGGGGTTAATCAGCCCCAGCATTTT
>TRBV3-1|few|TRBJ2-3|NA
CASSQEGTDSLAPTDTQYF
TGTGCCAGCAGCCAAGAAGGGACCGACAGTCTCGCGCCCACAGATACGCAGTATTTT
>TRBV11-1|NA|TRBJ2-1|NA
CATPRTVGLKISYNEQFF
TGTGCCACCCCAAGGACAGTGGGACTGAAAATTTCCTACAATGAGCAGTTCTTC
>TRBV5-5|once|TRBJ1-5|NA
CASSSGTGGNQPQHF
TGTGCCAGCAGCTCCGGGACGGGAGGGAATCAGCCCCAGCATTTT
>TRBV4-2|NA|TRBJ2-3|TRBD2
CASSQVVLATDTQYF
TGTGCCAGCAGCCAAGTAGTACTAGCGACAGATACGCAGTATTTT
>TRBV5-6|many|TRBJ2-7|NA
CASSPRDRAGEQYF
TGTGCCAGCAGCCCCCGGGACCGAGCCGGGGAGCAGTACTTC
>TRBV20-1|many|TRBJ2-7|TRBD2
CSARTSGGPYEQYF
TGCAGTGCAAGGACTAGCGGGGGTCCCTACGAGCAGTACTTC
>TRBV20-1|NA|TRBJ1-5|NA
CSARDELNSNQPQHF
TGCAGTGCTAGAGATGAGCTCAATAGCAATCAGCCCCAGCATTTT
>TRBV10-3|NA|TRBJ1-1|NA
CAAGPSPHSEAFF
TGTGCCGCGGGCCCTTCTCCTCATTCTGAAGCTTTCTTT
>TRBV6-1|many|TRBJ1-5|NA
CASSEGWGGNQPQHF
TGTGCCAGCAGTGAAGGATGGGGGGGCAATCAGCCCCAGCATTTT
>TRBV29-1|NA|TRBJ2-1|TRBD2
CSGEPGLGDNEQFF
TGCAGCGGAGAGCCGGGACTAGGGGACAATGAGCAGTTCTTC
>TRBV4-1|NA|TRBJ2-6|NA
CASSQHAAGANVLTF
TGCGCCAGCAGCCAACACGCGGCGGGGGCCAACGTCCTGACTTTC
>TRBV28|once|TRBJ2-1|NA
CASREEIAAYNEQFF
TGTGCCAGCAGGGAGGAAATAGCGGCATACAATGAGCAGTTCTTC
>TRBV6-1|few|TRBJ1-6|NA
CASSDSAEGNSPLHF
TGTGCCAGCAGTGATTCGGCCGAGGGGAATTCACCCCTCCACTTT
>TRBV12-3/TRBV12-4|NA|TRBJ2-3|NA
CASSLGAGQDVTDTQYF
TGTGCCAGCAGTTTAGGGGCAGGGCAGGATGTAACAGATACGCAGTATTTT
>TRBV7-9|few|TRBJ2-1|TRBD1
CASSPGQGYNEQFF
TGTGCCAGCAGCCCCGGACAGGGGTACAATGAGCAGTTCTTC
>TRBV20-1|few|TRBJ1-1|NA
CSALKGGAFF
TGCAGTGCCCTCAAGGGGGGAGCTTTCTTT
>TRBV7-9|few|TRBJ2-5|TRBD2
CASTLLAGNGQETQYF
TGTGCCAGCACCCTTCTAGCGGGAAACGGCCAAGAGACCCAGTACTTC
>TRBV12-3/TRBV12-4|few|TRBJ1-2|NA
CASSPPDGYTF
TGTGCCAGCAGTCCCCCGGATGGCTACACCTTC
>TRBV27|NA|TRBJ1-1|NA
CASSLSMHGNEAFF
TGTGCCAGCAGTTTATCCATGCATGGGAATGAAGCTTTCTTT
>TRBV12-3/TRBV12-4|NA|TRBJ2-1|TRBD2
CASNSAGAHNEQFF
TGTGCCAGTAACTCAGCGGGAGCACACAATGAGCAGTTCTTC
>TRBV7-8|NA|TRBJ2-2|TRBD2
CASSLTSGSTGELFF
TGTGCCAGCAGCTTGACTAGCGGGAGCACCGGGGAGCTGTTTTTT
>TRBV7-9|NA|TRBJ2-2|NA
CASSRGRHTGELFF
TGTGCCAGCAGCAGGGGACGGCACACCGGGGAGCTGTTTTTT
>TRBV11-2|NA|TRBJ2-1|TRBD2
CASSLRGGDNEQFF
TGTGCCAGCAGCTTACGGGGAGGGGATAATGAGCAGTTCTTC
>TRBV20-1|NA|TRBJ2-1|TRBD2
CSARNDGHTDSGGQSYNEQFF
TGCAGTGCTAGGAATGACGGTCACACCGATAGCGGGGGTCAATCCTACAATGAGCAGTTCTTC
>TRBV7-3|once|TRBJ2-3|NA
CASSLSSTDTQYF
TGTGCCAGCAGCTTAAGTTCAACAGATACGCAGTATTTT
>TRBV27|NA|TRBJ2-7|TRBD2
CASSLVPASGPYEQYF
TGTGCCAGCAGTTTAGTCCCCGCTAGCGGACCCTACGAGCAGTACTTC
>TRBV6-2/TRBV6-3|few|TRBJ2-7|NA
CASSYPQGDQAGKQYF
TGTGCCAGCAGTTACCCCCAGGGCGACCAGGCCGGGAAGCAGTACTTC
>TRBV5-1|NA|TRBJ2-2|TRBD1
CASKLRTGKNTGELFF
TGCGCCAGCAAGCTACGGACAGGGAAGAACACCGGGGAGCTGTTTTTT
>TRBV6-1|NA|TRBJ2-1|TRBD2
CASSHLAGETNEQFF
TGTGCCAGCAGCCATCTAGCGGGGGAAACCAATGAGCAGTTCTTC
>TRBV27|few|TRBJ2-1|NA
CASSLASYGDEQFF
TGTGCCAGCAGTTTAGCCTCATACGGCGATGAGCAGTTCTTC
>TRBV7-8|NA|TRBJ1-1|TRBD1
CASRRTGSTEAFF
TGTGCCAGTCGCCGGACAGGAAGCACTGAAGCTTTCTTT
>TRBV18|few|TRBJ2-3|NA
CASSHTDTQYF
TGTGCCAGCTCACACACAGATACGCAGTATTTT
>TRBV12-1|few|TRBJ2-4|NA
CASTSPVCPKDFQYF
TGTGCCAGCACCTCCCCGGTATGTCCCAAAGATTTTCAGTACTTC
>TRBV10-3|few|TRBJ1-3|NA
CATWTGGGNTIYF
TGTGCCACCTGGACGGGTGGTGGAAACACCATATATTTT
>TRBV27|NA|TRBJ2-1|TRBD1
CASSKTGGHEQFF
TGTGCCAGCAGTAAGACAGGGGGCCATGAGCAGTTCTTC
>TRBV4-1|NA|TRBJ1-5|NA
CASSQYPYHGGNQPQHF
TGCGCCAGCAGCCAATACCCCTATCACGGGGGCAATCAGCCCCAGCATTTT
>TRBV28|NA|TRBJ2-1|NA
CASSPPSNEQFF
TGTGCCAGCAGTCCACCCAGTAATGAGCAGTTCTTC
>TRBV28|few|TRBJ2-7|NA
CASSLWTHWEQYF
TGTGCCAGCAGTTTATGGACTCATTGGGAGCAGTACTTC
>TRBV7-9|NA|TRBJ2-1|NA
CASSSRPSEQFF
TGTGCCAGCAGCTCGCGACCCTCTGAGCAGTTCTTC
>TRBV28|NA|TRBJ1-5|NA
CASSFWTYSNQPQHF
TGTGCCAGCAGTTTCTGGACTTATAGCAATCAGCCCCAGCATTTT
>TRBV9|NA|TRBJ2-3|NA
CASSVDPDTQYF
TGTGCCAGCAGCGTAGACCCAGATACGCAGTATTTT